This TCR beta chain was captured in a study of T-cell reconstitution after alpha-beta-depleted transplantation in children. Study-level findings and limits: Hyperexpanded clones declined; after one year, newly produced T cells mostly supplied diversity. Expanded graft clones, several hundred of them, were reportedly the source of alpha-beta T cells about two months after transplant.

This clonotype was detected ten times or more. Its cognate antigen is unknown. The CDR3 covers 20 residues. Trimming at V came to 1 base and at J to 3 bases, leaving 15 bases not matched to a gene. CDR1 and CDR2 (germline): DFQATT, SNEGSKA (reference sequence). Using unique molecular identifiers, the investigators prepared the TCRbeta library. One entry per CDR3 protein, called by TCRdb with MiXCR from the PCR reads. The table lists 200,000 to 250,000 distinct CDR3 sequences, less than 9% of them singletons. The chain carries TRBV20-1 and TRBJ2-4, with 13 nucleotides matching TRBD2. The clonotype originates from a male patient younger than 18 who had a stem cell transplant for acute lymphoblastic leukemia, so the T cells may come from the graft donor. The sequencing used PBMCs, mostly from graft donor cells, collected 180 days after TCRalphabeta/CD19-depleted stem cell transplant. The CDR3 coding sequence is TGCAGTGCTAGAGTCGCCCCAACTAGCGGGGGGGCCGTTGACAAAAACATTCAGTACTTC. Protein: CSARVAPTSGGAVDKNIQYF.